This T cell receptor (beta chain) derives from a study of shared clonotypes between healthy human individuals (dated by TCRdb to about 2020). Turning to the overall study: The cohort included three men and a couple of women between 18 and 49 years of age. For each donor, three plates each were used for CD4 naive and CD4 memory, two plates were used for CD8 naive, and one plate was used for CD8 memory. Blood TCR repertoires of a handful of healthy adults were deeply sequenced to estimate repertoire size and the extent of clonotype sharing between individuals. To increase sequencing depth and limit assay-specific biases, different laboratories used diverse techniques to prepare libraries and sequence TCR repertoires. Each donor's leukapheresis produced roughly between about 0.9 and 9.5 billion PBMCs.

CD8 naive samples consisted of CD45RO-negative cells that were positively selected for CCR7, yielding a CD45RA+CCR7+ population without TemRA cells. The donors were healthy, HIV-negative adults with no recently reported acute infections or vaccinations. Every donor was a Caucasian adult residing in Nashville, Tennessee, USA. After blood collection by leukapheresis, PBMCs were isolated using Ficoll-Histopaque density gradient centrifugation and then cryopreserved in the vapor phase of liquid nitrogen. Purity and quantity of every magnetically sorted T cell population were checked by analytical flow cytometry. Genomic DNA was isolated from every sorted fraction and measured by UV absorbance on a Nanodrop 2000c. A distance of 12 bases separates the germline ends of V and J, which lose 5 bases and 2 bases respectively. Per the germline V gene (reference sequence), SEHNR is the CDR1 and FQNEAQ is the CDR2. There are 15 amino acids in the CDR3, from cysteine to phenylalanine inclusive. CDR3 DNA only is kept here, 45 bases in frame from base 1.

Using the deep immunoSEQ assay, TCR CDR3 regions were amplified from genomic DNA by multiplex PCR. Extracted genomic DNA from each cell subset was distributed evenly across all wells of several immunoSEQ 96-well plates, and each plate was treated as a replicate. Each replicate PCR for sorted subsets received approximately 220 ng genomic DNA, equal to some 32,000 T cell genomes. Purified libraries were quantified with a Qubit 3.0 fluorometer, sized on a Bioanalyzer 2100, and re-quantified with the KAPA Library Quantification kit. A separate single-read 150-cycle Illumina NextSeq 550 flow cell was used to sequence each immunoSEQ 96-well plate. The source study handled its data this way. Because the immunoSEQ output included only junctional sequences and no quality scores, the filtering could not be the same as the filtering used for full-length reads. Sequences were annotated with PyIR, a Python wrapper for IgBLAST v1.9, and V/J genes and CDR3 were assigned using IMGT germline references. Reads were filtered out if the reads had weak V/J assignments (E-value above 1e-6), no CDR3, stop codons, out-of-frame junctions, or ambiguous translated residues. V3J clonotypes were defined as sequences sharing an identical inferred V gene, J gene, and CDR3 amino acid sequence. Percentage overlap between repertoires was computed as shared unique clonotypes divided by the size of the smaller repertoire. Richness of each repertoire was evaluated using RTK rarefaction, the Chao1 estimator, and Recon v2.1 estimates of unobserved clonotypes. Generation probabilities for all TCRbeta clonotypes obtained by the gDNA method from a few donors were computed using OLGA. Here the immuneACCESS table is served through TCRdb, limited to in-frame sequences with V and J called. Missing clones are a known gap in these copies; in checked studies unresolved V genes cover under half, and the rest lacks a known reason. V and J calls and clone size are as listed in that table; D and trimming were resolved from the DNA. Across this sample there are 2 million to 2.5 million clones, with about 95% seen only once. The top ten clones comprise about 1.1% of the sample.

Results the study describes overall, beyond this receptor: Across a few donors, approximately 5% of naive CD4, 3.5% of naive CD8, 2% to 2.5% of memory CD4, and approximately 0.4% of memory CD8 clonotypes were shared. Compared with non-shared clonotypes, clonotypes shared by all four sorted-subset donors had higher generation probabilities. Based on pairwise subsampling, the degree of clonotype sharing among donors was expected to be affected by sequencing depth. Rarefaction of sorted-subset datasets indicated incomplete sequencing despite the large sequencing depth. Only blood was sampled, and tissue TCR repertoires likely differ from those in blood. The small number of donors limited the genetic and exposure-history diversity represented. Estimated clonotype richness was generally larger for naive than for memory subsets.

Of note for this clone: Its antigen has not been determined. There are no base qualities to consult, and no much larger clone falls within one base.

Sequencing was done on a sample of naive CD8+ T cells sorted from blood. Reading the label with the study, this specimen's cell subset or site is: CD45RA+CCR7+. The V and J genes are TRBV7-9 and TRBJ2-2, with an unclear D gene assignment. The clonotype originates from a man between 18 and 35 years old in good health. The CDR3: CASSQPQLNTGELFF. The DNA sequence follows: TGTGCCAGCAGCCAACCACAGCTTAACACCGGGGAGCTGTTTTTT.